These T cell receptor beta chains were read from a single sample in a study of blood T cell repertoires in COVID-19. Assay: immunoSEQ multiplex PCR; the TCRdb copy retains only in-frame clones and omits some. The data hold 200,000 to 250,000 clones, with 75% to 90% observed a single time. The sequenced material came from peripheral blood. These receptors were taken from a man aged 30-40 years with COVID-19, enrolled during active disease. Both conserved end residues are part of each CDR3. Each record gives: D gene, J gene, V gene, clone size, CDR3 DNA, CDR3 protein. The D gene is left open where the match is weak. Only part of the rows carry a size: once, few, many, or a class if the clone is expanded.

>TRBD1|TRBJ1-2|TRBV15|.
TGTGCCACCAGCAGACCCCAGGGGGCGGGTGGCTACACCTTC
CATSRPQGAGGYTF
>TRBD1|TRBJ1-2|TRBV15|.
TGTGCCACCAGCAGAGTCTGGACAGGGGGCGATAGACTTGACTATGGCTACACCTTC
CATSRVWTGGDRLDYGYTF
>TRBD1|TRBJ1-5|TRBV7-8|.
TGTGCCAGCAGCTCCCGGACAGGGAGGTATACGGCCAATCAGCCCCAGCATTTT
CASSSRTGRYTANQPQHF
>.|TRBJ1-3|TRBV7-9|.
TGTGCCAGCAGACTACCACAGGCAGTCTCTGGAAACACCATATATTTT
CASRLPQAVSGNTIYF
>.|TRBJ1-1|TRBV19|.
TGTGCCAGTAGTATACCGACACTTTTGGGTGTCGCTAACACTGAAGCTTTCTTT
CASSIPTLLGVANTEAFF
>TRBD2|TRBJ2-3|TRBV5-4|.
TGTGCCAGCAGCCCGGGACTAGCGGGAGCTAGCACAGATACGCAGTATTTT
CASSPGLAGASTDTQYF
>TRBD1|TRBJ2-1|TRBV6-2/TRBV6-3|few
TGTGCCAGCAGTACAGGGGGGTATGAGCAGTTCTTC
CASSTGGYEQFF
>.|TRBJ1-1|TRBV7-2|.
TGTGCCAGCAGCGCCCTCAGGGTTGAAAACACTGAAGCTTTCTTT
CASSALRVENTEAFF
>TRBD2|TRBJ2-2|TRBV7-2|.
TGTGCCAGCAGCTCCCGACTAGCGGGGCATAGAGGACTTACCGGGGAGCTGTTTTTT
CASSSRLAGHRGLTGELFF
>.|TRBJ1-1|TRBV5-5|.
TGTGCCAGCAGCTTTTCGACAGGGAACACTGAAGCTTTCTTT
CASSFSTGNTEAFF
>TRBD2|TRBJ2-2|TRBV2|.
TGTGCCAGCAGTGAAGTAGCGGGGGTAAACACCGGGGAGCTGTTTTTT
CASSEVAGVNTGELFF
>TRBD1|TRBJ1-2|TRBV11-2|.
TGTGCCAGCAGCTTAGAGGGGGACAGCTATGGCTACACCTTC
CASSLEGDSYGYTF
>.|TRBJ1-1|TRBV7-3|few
TGTGCCAGCAGTGCACAGAAGAACACTGAAGCTTTCTTT
CASSAQKNTEAFF
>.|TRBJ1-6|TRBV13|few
TGTGCCAGCAGCGTATCCGGGACAAGGAGCTCCTATAATTCACCCCTCCACTTT
CASSVSGTRSSYNSPLHF
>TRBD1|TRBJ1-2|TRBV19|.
TGTGCCAGTATGACAGGGGGCAGCGGCTACACCTTC
CASMTGGSGYTF
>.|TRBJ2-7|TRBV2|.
TGTGCCAGCAGTGATCAGGCTACCTACGAGCAGTACTTC
CASSDQATYEQYF
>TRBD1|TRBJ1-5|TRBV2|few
TGTGCCACCCGACAGGGGGCGAGCAATCAGCCCCAGCATTTT
CATRQGASNQPQHF